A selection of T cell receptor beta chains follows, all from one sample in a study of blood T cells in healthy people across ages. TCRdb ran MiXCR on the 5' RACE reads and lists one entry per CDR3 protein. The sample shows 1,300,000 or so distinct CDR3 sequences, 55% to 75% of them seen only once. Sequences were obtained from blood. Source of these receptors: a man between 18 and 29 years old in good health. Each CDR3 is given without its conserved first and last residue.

ASSPSRDRAYEQY,TRBJ2-7,TRBV27
SAGGGSGYNEQY,NA,TRBV20-1
ASSHGTAFTPDYEQY,TRBJ2-7,TRBV5-1
ASGGVGTYNEQF,TRBJ2-1,TRBV6-6
ASSLAVRQGISPLH,TRBJ1-6,TRBV13
ASSQGTGNNEQF,TRBJ2-1,TRBV4-1
ASNNPGGIQH,TRBJ1-5,TRBV6-2/TRBV6-3
ASSQGGSRGQPQH,TRBJ1-5,TRBV4-3
ASSQVGTPSYT,TRBJ1-2,TRBV4-2
ASSTRASGSYEQY,TRBJ2-7,TRBV4-1
ASGGADYGYT,TRBJ1-2,TRBV7-9
ASSQGALTGELF,TRBJ2-2,TRBV3-1
ASSFHGTSGHNEQY,TRBJ2-5,TRBV7-2
ASSTAGLGEQY,NA,TRBV6-1
ASSLRTTANTGELF,TRBJ2-2,TRBV5-6
ASSWRTSRDIQY,TRBJ2-4,TRBV27
ASSLGAVLYYEQY,TRBJ2-7,TRBV11-2
ASSPPRGHEQY,TRBJ2-7,TRBV7-2
ASSSPSEGEKLF,TRBJ1-4,TRBV7-9